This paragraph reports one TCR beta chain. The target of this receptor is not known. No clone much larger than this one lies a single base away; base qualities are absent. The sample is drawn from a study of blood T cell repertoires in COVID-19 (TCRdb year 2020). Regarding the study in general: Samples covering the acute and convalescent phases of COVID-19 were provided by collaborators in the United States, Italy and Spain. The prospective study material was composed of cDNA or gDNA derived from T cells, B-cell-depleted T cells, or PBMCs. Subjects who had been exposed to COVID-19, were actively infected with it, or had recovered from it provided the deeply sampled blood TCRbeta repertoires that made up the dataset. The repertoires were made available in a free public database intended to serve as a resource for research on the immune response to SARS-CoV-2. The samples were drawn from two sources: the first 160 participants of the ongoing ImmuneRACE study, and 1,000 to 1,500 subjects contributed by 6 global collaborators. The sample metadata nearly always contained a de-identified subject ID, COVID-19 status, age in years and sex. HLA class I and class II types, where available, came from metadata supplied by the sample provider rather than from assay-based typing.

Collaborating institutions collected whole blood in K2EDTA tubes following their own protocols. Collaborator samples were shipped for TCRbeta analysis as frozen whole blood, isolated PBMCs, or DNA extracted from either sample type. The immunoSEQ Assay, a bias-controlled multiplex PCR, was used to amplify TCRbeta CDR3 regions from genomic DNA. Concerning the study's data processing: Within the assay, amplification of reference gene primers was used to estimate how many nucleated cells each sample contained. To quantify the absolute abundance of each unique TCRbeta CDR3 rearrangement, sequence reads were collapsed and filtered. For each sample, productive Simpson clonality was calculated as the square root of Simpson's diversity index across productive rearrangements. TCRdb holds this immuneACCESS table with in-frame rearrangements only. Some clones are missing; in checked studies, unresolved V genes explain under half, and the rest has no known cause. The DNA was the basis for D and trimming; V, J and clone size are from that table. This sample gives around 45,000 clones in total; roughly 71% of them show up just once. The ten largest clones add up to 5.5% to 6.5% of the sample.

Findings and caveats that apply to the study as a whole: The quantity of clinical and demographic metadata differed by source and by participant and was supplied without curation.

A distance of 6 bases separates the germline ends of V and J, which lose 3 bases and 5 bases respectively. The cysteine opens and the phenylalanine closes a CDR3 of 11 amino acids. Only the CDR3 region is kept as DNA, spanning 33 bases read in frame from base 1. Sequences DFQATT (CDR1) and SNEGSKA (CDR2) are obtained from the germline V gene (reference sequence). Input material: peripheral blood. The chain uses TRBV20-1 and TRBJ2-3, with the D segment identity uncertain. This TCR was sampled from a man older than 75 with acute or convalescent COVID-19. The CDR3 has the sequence CSASRGDTQYF. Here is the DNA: TGCAGTGCTAGCCGAGGAGATACGCAGTATTTT.